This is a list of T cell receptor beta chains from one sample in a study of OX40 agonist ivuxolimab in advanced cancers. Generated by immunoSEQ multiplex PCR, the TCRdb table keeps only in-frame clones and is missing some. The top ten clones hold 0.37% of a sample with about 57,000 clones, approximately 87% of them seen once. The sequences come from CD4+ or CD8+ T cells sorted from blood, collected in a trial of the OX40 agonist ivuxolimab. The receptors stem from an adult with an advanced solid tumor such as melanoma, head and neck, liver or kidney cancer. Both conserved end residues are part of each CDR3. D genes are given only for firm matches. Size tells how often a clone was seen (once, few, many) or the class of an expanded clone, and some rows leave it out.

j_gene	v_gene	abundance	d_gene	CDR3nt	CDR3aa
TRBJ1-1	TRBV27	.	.	TGTGCCAGCAGGATGGGTAGGCGTTACACTGAAGCTTTCTTT	CASRMGRRYTEAFF
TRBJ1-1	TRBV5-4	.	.	TGTGCCAGCAGCCCCGAAAGGGACACTGAAGCTTTCTTT	CASSPERDTEAFF
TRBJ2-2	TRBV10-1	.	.	TGCGCCAGCAGGGAAACAGTAAACACCGGGGAGCTGTTTTTT	CASRETVNTGELFF
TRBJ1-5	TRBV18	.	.	TGTGCCAGCTCAGCCCGGGACCTCAATCAGCCCCAGCATTTT	CASSARDLNQPQHF
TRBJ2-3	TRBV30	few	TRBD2	TGTGCCTGGAGTGTACTAGCGGTTAGCACAGATACGCAGTATTTT	CAWSVLAVSTDTQYF
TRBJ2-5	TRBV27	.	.	TGTGCCAGCAGTTCAGCAGCAAGGACAGATAGACAAGAGACCCAGTACTTC	CASSSAARTDRQETQYF
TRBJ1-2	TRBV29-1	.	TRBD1	TGCAGCGCTTCGGGGCGGACAGGGGGATATGGCTACACCTTC	CSASGRTGGYGYTF
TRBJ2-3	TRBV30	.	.	TGTGCCCGAGGCCTCACAGATACGCAGTATTTT	CARGLTDTQYF
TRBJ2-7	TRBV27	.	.	TGTGCCAGCAGTTTAACCGGCGAGTACGAGCAGTACTTC	CASSLTGEYEQYF
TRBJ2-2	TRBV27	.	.	TGTGCCAGCAGCTTTCCCGGGGGGCTGCCTTCAACCGACCTTAACACCGGGGAGCTGTTTTTT	CASSFPGGLPSTDLNTGELFF
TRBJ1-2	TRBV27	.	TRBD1	TGTGCCAGCAGTGTGGACAGGGGGCGAGGCGGCTACACCTTC	CASSVDRGRGGYTF
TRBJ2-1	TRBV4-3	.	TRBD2	TGCGCCAGCAGTTTAGGACTAGCGGGGACCTACAATGAGCAGTTCTTC	CASSLGLAGTYNEQFF
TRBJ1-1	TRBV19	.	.	TGTGCCAGTATTGGGAAGGGCCCCACTGAAGCTTTCTTT	CASIGKGPTEAFF
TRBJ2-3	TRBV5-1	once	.	TGCGCCAGCAGGTATCGAAGCGGAGTCACCACAGATACGCAGTATTTT	CASRYRSGVTTDTQYF
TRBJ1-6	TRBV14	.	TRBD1	TGTGCCAGCAGCCATCTGGACAGGGACTCACCCCTCCACTTT	CASSHLDRDSPLHF
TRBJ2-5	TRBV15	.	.	TGTGCCACCAGCGGCCACCAAGAGACCCAGTACTTC	CATSGHQETQYF
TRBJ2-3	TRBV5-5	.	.	TGTGCCAGCAGCTTGACGGGAGCAAGAACAGATACGCAGTATTTT	CASSLTGARTDTQYF
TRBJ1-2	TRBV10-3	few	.	TGTGCCATCACCAGACAGGTTAACTATGGCTACACCTTC	CAITRQVNYGYTF
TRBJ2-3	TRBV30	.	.	TGTGCCTGGAGTGTATTGGATACGCAGTATTTT	CAWSVLDTQYF
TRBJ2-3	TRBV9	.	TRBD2	TGTGCCAGCAGCGTCAGACTAGCGGGATACCTGGGGGGCACAGATACGCAGTATTTT	CASSVRLAGYLGGTDTQYF
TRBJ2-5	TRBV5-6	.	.	TGTGCCAGCAGCTTGGTTTCACAAGAGACCCAGTACTTC	CASSLVSQETQYF
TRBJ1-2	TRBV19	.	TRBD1	TGTGCCAGTACTATATACGGGGTCGGGACAGGGGAAGGCTACACCTTC	CASTIYGVGTGEGYTF
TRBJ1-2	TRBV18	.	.	TGTGCCAGCTCACCTTCGGCCGGGCTTTATGGCTACACCTTC	CASSPSAGLYGYTF
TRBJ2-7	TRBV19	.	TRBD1	TGTGCCAGTAGAGCCGGGACAGGGGGCCTCGAGCAGTACTTC	CASRAGTGGLEQYF
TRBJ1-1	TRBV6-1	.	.	TGTGCCAGCAGTGAGAACAGCCCCAACACTGAAGCTTTCTTT	CASSENSPNTEAFF
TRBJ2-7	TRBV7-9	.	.	TGTGCCAGCAGCTTTGGTCTTTCCTACGAGCAGTACTTC	CASSFGLSYEQYF
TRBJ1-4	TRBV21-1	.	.	TGTGCCAGCAGCAAAGACAAAATGCGTCAGTTGGGCGAAAAACTGTTTTTT	CASSKDKMRQLGEKLFF
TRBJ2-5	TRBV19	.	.	TGTGCCAGCAACGACGGGGACGCTCTCGTAGGGGAGACCCAGTACTTC	CASNDGDALVGETQYF
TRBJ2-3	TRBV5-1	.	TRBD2	TGCGCCAGCAGCTTGGATCCTAGCGGGAGTTCGCAGTATTTT	CASSLDPSGSSQYF
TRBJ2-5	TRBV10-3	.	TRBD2	TGTGCCATCAGTGAGAGGGTGGTAAGCGGGGGAGAGACCCAGTACTTC	CAISERVVSGGETQYF
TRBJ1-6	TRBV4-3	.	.	TGCGCCAGCAGCCAAGATGCTTCGTCCAATTCACCCCTCCACTTT	CASSQDASSNSPLHF
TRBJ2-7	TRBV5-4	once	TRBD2	TGTGCCAGCAGCCCCAGCGGGAGGGCCTTCTACGAGCAGTACTTC	CASSPSGRAFYEQYF
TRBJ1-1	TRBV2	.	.	TGTGCCAGCCAAGGAGATTTGAACACTGAAGCTTTCTTT	CASQGDLNTEAFF
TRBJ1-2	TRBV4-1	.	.	TGCGCCAGCAGCCAAGTTGTAGGATTGGATGGCTACACCTTC	CASSQVVGLDGYTF
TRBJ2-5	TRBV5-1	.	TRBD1	TGCGCCAGCAGCTTAAAAACAGGGGAAGAGACCCAGTACTTC	CASSLKTGEETQYF
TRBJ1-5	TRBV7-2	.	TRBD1	TGTGCCAGCAGCTTGACAGGGGGAAATCAGCCCCAGCATTTT	CASSLTGGNQPQHF
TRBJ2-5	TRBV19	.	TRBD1	TGTGCCAGTAGTATAAAAGTGGGGACAGGGGGCTGGGAGACCCAGTACTTC	CASSIKVGTGGWETQYF
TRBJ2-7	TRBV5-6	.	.	TGTGCCAGCAGCTTGGGTAGGCCCCTCTACGAGCAGTACTTC	CASSLGRPLYEQYF
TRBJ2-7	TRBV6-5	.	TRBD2	TGTGCCAGCAGTTACTCAGCGGGAGGGCCGGGGGAGCAGTACTTC	CASSYSAGGPGEQYF
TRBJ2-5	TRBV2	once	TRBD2	TGTGCCAGCAGGCTAGCGGGGGGCCCTCAAGAGACCCAGTACTTC	CASRLAGGPQETQYF
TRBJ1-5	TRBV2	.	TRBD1	TGTGCCAGCAGTGAAGGCGTCGGGACAGGTTTGCCGCATTTT	CASSEGVGTGLPHF
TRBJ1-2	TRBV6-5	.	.	TGTGCCAGCAGTTACTCCGGACAGTTGGACTATGGCTACACCTTC	CASSYSGQLDYGYTF
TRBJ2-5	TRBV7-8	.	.	TGTGCCAGCAGCTTAGCGCTCGGTAGGAAGACCCAGTACTTC	CASSLALGRKTQYF
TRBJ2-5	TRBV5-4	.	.	TGTGCCAGCAGCCCCGGGGGCCAGGGCACTCAAGAGACCCAGTACTTC	CASSPGGQGTQETQYF
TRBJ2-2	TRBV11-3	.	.	TGTGCCAGCAGCTTAGGTCCGAACACCGGGGAGCTGTTTTTT	CASSLGPNTGELFF
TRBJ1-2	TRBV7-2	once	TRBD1	TGTGCCAGCAGCCCCCTAGGACAGGCTTATGGCTACACCTTC	CASSPLGQAYGYTF
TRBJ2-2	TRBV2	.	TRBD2	TGTGCCAGCAGAAGACTAGCGGCGAACACCGGGGAGCTGTTTTTT	CASRRLAANTGELFF
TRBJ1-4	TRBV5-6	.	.	TGTGCCAGCAGCTTGTTAGGAGTGTCTAATGAAAAACTGTTTTTT	CASSLLGVSNEKLFF
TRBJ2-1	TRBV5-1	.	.	TGCGCCAGCAGCCGCGGGACGGATGGAATCTACAATGAGCAGTTCTTC	CASSRGTDGIYNEQFF
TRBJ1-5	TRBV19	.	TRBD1	TGTGCCAGTAGTCTCGGACAGGGTCAAGATCAGCCCCAGCATTTT	CASSLGQGQDQPQHF
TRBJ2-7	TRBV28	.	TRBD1	TGTGCCAGCAGTTCTGGGACAGCCTTCCACTCCTACGAGCAGTACTTC	CASSSGTAFHSYEQYF
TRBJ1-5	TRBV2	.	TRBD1	TGTGCCAGCAGCCGGACAGGTAGCAATCAGCCCCAGCATTTT	CASSRTGSNQPQHF
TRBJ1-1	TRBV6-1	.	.	TGTGCCAGCCTAAGGGACCTTTACACTGAAGCTTTCTTT	CASLRDLYTEAFF
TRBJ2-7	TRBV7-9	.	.	TGTGCCAGCAGCCCTTCCCATGCTGGCGAGCAGTACTTC	CASSPSHAGEQYF
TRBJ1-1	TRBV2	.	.	TGTGCCACCCGGGGTGGAGGTACTGAAGCTTTCTTT	CATRGGGTEAFF
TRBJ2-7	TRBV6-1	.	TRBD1	TGTGCCAGCAGTGAAGAAAGTGGGACAGCAGAGACCTACGAGCAGTACTTC	CASSEESGTAETYEQYF
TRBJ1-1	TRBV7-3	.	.	TGTGCCAGCAGCTTATCTCTCGATCATGAAGCTTTCTTT	CASSLSLDHEAFF
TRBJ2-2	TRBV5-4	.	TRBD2	TGTGCCAGCAGCTTGGCGGGACTAGCGGGAGTAGGCGCCGGGGAGCTGTTTTTT	CASSLAGLAGVGAGELFF